The present TCR beta chain was sequenced within a study of regulatory T cells in long-lasting Graves disease. There are a few counts of this clonotype. Time point here: newly diagnosed GD, antithyroid drugs for less than 3 months. RNA isolated from PBMCs was used to make the TCR library. Construction of TCR beta libraries relied on iRepertoire HTBI primers and on Arm-PCR targeting CDR3 regions. TCRdb itself ran the multiplex PCR reads through MiXCR, one entry per CDR3 protein. Of hundreds of thousands of distinct CDR3 sequences in the sample, roughly 17% were seen once. Another study also made use of these data, one on T cells in Graves' hyperthyroidism and ophthalmopathy.

The receptor was derived from a middle-aged man with Graves disease. The sample in question was peripheral blood mononuclear cells (PBMCs), obtained at new diagnosis, from a patient treated with antithyroid drugs.

This chain's CDR3 is CASSGTGGLQNQPQHF. Here the CDR3 DNA reads TGTGCCAGCTCCGGGACAGGGGGACTTCAAAATCAGCCCCAGCATTTT. The gene calls are TRBV19 and TRBJ1-5; 11 nucleotides match TRBD1. This CDR3 is built from 16 residues. In germline, CDR1 is LNHDA, CDR2 SQIVND (reference sequence). Germline trimming cut 9 bases from V and 4 bases from J; bases unmatched to any gene: 11.